A single sample is the source of the 25 T cell receptor beta chains below, sequenced in a study of T cells after yellow fever vaccination. Using its own MiXCR run on the 5' RACE reads, TCRdb lists one record per CDR3 protein. The data contain 350,000 or so distinct CDR3 sequences, 7% to 10% of them singletons. The sample was PBMCs, taken 45 days after the first yellow fever vaccination. These receptors were obtained from a man aged 18 to 35 who received the YFV17D yellow fever vaccine.

The chain recombines TRBV20-1 with TRBJ2-7, with 7 bases that match TRBD1. The CDR3 loop spans 14 amino acids. The junction had 6 bases not matched to a gene; V was cut back by 0 bases and J by 4 bases. Germline V lookup: CDR1 DFQATT, CDR2 SNEGSKA (reference sequence). The CDR3 DNA follows: TGCAGTGCTAGAGATTCTGTCAGGGGGTACGAGCAGTACTTC. The encoded protein is CSARDSVRGYEQYF.

This clonotype was counted between two and nine times. DNA of the CDR3: TGCGCCAGCACTGCCGGGGGGTACAATGAGCAGTTCTTC. Translating gives CASTAGGYNEQFF. The rearrangement links TRBV5-1 to TRBJ2-1, with 7 nucleotides matching TRBD2. CDR3 length: 13 residues. After removal of 6 bases from V and 4 bases from J, the junction contained 4 bases not matched to a gene. CDR1 and CDR2 (germline): SGHRS, YFSETQ.

This clonotype was counted between two and nine times. The V gene is TRBV20-1, the J gene TRBJ2-1, with 12 nucleotides matching TRBD2. This CDR3 is built from 15 residues. Losses at the gene ends were 2 bases for V and 7 bases for J; bases not matched to a gene: 6. Germline CDR1 is DFQATT and CDR2 is SNEGSKA (reference sequence). Written as DNA, the CDR3 is TGCAGTGCTAGAACGACTAGCGGGGGCTGGAATGAGCAGTTCTTC. Translation: CSARTTSGGWNEQFF.

This clonotype showed up just a few times. The J gene is TRBJ2-7, the V gene TRBV19; 11 bases map to TRBD1. Looked up from germline, CDR1 is LNHDA and CDR2 is SQIVND (reference sequence). Trimming cost V 7 bases and J 4 bases; bases outside gene matches: 6. The length of the CDR3 is 14 residues. In nucleotides, the CDR3 is TGTGCCAGTACTCCGGGACAGGGGGGTTACGAGCAGTACTTC. Translation: CASTPGQGGYEQYF.

Many counts were recorded for this clonotype. The genes are TRBV5-1 and TRBJ2-1; D unclear. The CDR3 is 14 amino acids. V gave up 0 bases and J gave up 5 bases, with 9 bases separating them. The V gene's germline CDR1 is SGHRS and CDR2 YFSETQ. The CDR3 region has the DNA TGCGCCAGCAGCTTGGGAAGGGTTGACAATGAGCAGTTCTTC. It codes for CASSLGRVDNEQFF.

The V gene is TRBV5-1, the J gene TRBJ1-1; 8 bases map to TRBD1. Per the germline V gene, CDR1 is SGHRS and CDR2 is YFSETQ. Trimming removed 3 bases from V and 6 bases from J; junction bases left unmatched: 4. CDR3 length: 13 residues. In DNA, the CDR3 is TGCGCCAGCAGCTGGCAGGGGGCTGCTGAAGCTTTCTTT. This encodes CASSWQGAAEAFF.

This rearrangement joins TRBV7-2 to TRBJ2-7; 12 positions match TRBD2. Germline CDR1 SGHTA, CDR2 FQGNSA. The CDR3 runs to 15 residues. With 5 bases clipped from V and 6 bases from J, the junction kept 8 bases outside the gene matches. This CDR3 is CASSLLAGGKGEQYV. The CDR3 coding sequence is TGTGCCAGCAGCCTACTAGCGGGGGGTAAGGGCGAGCAGTACGTC.

The chain links TRBV6-5 to TRBJ1-6; D is ambiguous. This CDR3 spans 15 amino acids. Between the trimmed V and J ends, which lost 1 base and 5 bases, there was a span of 9 bases. Germline CDR1 MNHEY, CDR2 SVGAGI. The DNA of the CDR3 is TGTGCCAGCAGTTACTTATACATGGATAATTCACCCCTCCACTTT. As protein: CASSYLYMDNSPLHF.

V is TRBV27 and J is TRBJ2-2, with a possible D match to TRBD2 (5 bases). The CDR3 is made up of 15 amino acids. Trimming removed 6 bases at V and 0 bases at J, with 11 bases between. Germline loops: CDR1 MNHEY, CDR2 SMNVEV (reference sequence). This chain's CDR3 is CASRVLRANTGELFF. CDR3 sequence (DNA): TGTGCCAGCAGAGTACTGCGGGCGAACACCGGGGAGCTGTTTTTT.

Only a few counts were recorded for this clonotype. The chain recombines TRBV14 with TRBJ1-2; D is unclear. The V gene lost 0 bases and the J gene lost 11 bases, with 10 bases spanning the gap. The CDR3 is 12 residues long. Germline loops: CDR1 SGHDN, CDR2 FVKESK. CDR3 residues: CASSQDLTGYTF. CDR3 DNA: TGTGCCAGCAGCCAAGATCTGACCGGTTACACCTTC.

The chain recombines TRBV5-6 with TRBJ2-3; 10 positions match TRBD2. The V gene end was trimmed by 4 bases and the J gene end by 6 bases; junction bases not matched to a gene: 14. The CDR3 length is 17 residues. Germline V gives CDR1 SGHDT, CDR2 YYEEEE. The CDR3, as DNA: TGTGCCAGCAGCCTTCCTAAAGCGGGGGGGACGGTGGATACGCAGTATTTT. Residues: CASSLPKAGGTVDTQYF.

The gene calls are TRBV20-1 and TRBJ2-2; possible D gene TRBD1, 6 bases. The V gene lost 6 bases and the J gene lost 0 bases, with 17 bases spanning the gap. The CDR3 is 16 residues long. Germline V gene sequence: CDR1 DFQATT, CDR2 SNEGSKA (reference sequence). CDR3 nucleotide sequence: TGCAGTGCCACCCCTCTTGACAGGACGAACACCGGGGAGCTGTTTTTT. It codes for CSATPLDRTNTGELFF.

This clonotype came up many times. The chain recombines TRBV20-1 with TRBJ2-1; D might be TRBD1 (6 bases). V was trimmed by 0 bases and J by 2 bases, leaving 8 bases between them. This CDR3 has 14 residues. Germline lookup yields CDR1 DFQATT and CDR2 SNEGSKA (reference sequence). CDR3 bases: TGCAGTGCTAGAGACGGACAGACCTACAATGAGCAGTTCTTC. Its translation: CSARDGQTYNEQFF.

The rearrangement links TRBV19 to TRBJ1-5; D is unresolved. The germline V and J ends were trimmed by 3 bases and 4 bases, with 7 bases remaining between them. The CDR3 runs 13 residues. In germline, CDR1 is LNHDA, CDR2 SQIVND (reference sequence). The CDR3 protein is CASSIGRNQPQHF. CDR3 nucleotides: TGTGCCAGTAGTATTGGTCGGAATCAGCCCCAGCATTTT.

In its sample, this clonotype was seen a few times. This chain links TRBV18 with TRBJ2-1, with D possibly TRBD1 on 6 matching bases. The CDR3 is 13 amino acids. The germline V gene encodes CDR1 KGHSH and CDR2 LQKENI. V lost 8 bases to trimming and J lost 3 bases, with 11 bases between them. CDR3 amino acids: CASGKDSYNEQFF. For the CDR3, the DNA is TGTGCCAGCGGGAAGGACAGCTACAATGAGCAGTTCTTC.

As to this clonotype: At one of its ends the junction is not consistent with the germline gene, which may arise from a read error. The gene calls are TRBV20-1 and TRBJ1-6; D is ambiguous. Germline V gives CDR1 DFQATT, CDR2 SNEGSKA (reference sequence). The CDR3 has 13 residues. The CDR3 reads CSASATANSPHHF. CDR3 nucleotide sequence: TGCAGTGCTAGCGCCACGGCTAATTCACCCCACCACTTT.

V is TRBV10-3 and J is TRBJ1-1, with TRBD1 as a possible D gene (6 bases). The ends were cut back, 3 bases at V and 5 bases at J, with 19 bases in the middle. Germline V gene sequence: CDR1 ENHRY, CDR2 SYGVKD. The CDR3 length is 16 residues. This CDR3 is CAISDILQGKGTEAFF. The DNA of the CDR3 is TGTGCCATCAGTGACATACTCCAGGGGAAGGGAACTGAAGCTTTCTTT.

The rearrangement joins TRBV9 to TRBJ2-3; 9 bases match TRBD2. The length of the CDR3 is 17 residues. The V and J ends lost 0 bases and 3 bases, in that order; junction bases with no gene match: 8. CDR1 and CDR2 from the germline V gene are SGDLS and YYNGEE. The CDR3 here is CASSVAKERGETDTQYF. As DNA, the CDR3 is TGTGCCAGCAGCGTAGCTAAAGAGCGGGGGGAGACAGATACGCAGTATTTT.

CDR3 loop: CASSSPGSYQPQHF. The DNA for the CDR3 is TGTGCCAGCAGTTCCCCAGGGTCGTATCAGCCCCAGCATTTT. The chain carries TRBV27 and TRBJ1-5; D may be TRBD1 (5 bases). Trimming left V 4 bases short and J 5 bases short, with 12 bases between. There are 14 residues in the CDR3. From germline, CDR1 is MNHEY and CDR2 SMNVEV (reference sequence).

This clonotype was found a few times. V usage is TRBV5-5 and J usage is TRBJ1-1; D not certain. Germline V gene data show CDR1 as SGHKS and CDR2 as YYEKEE (reference sequence). CDR3 length: 13 amino acids. The V and J ends lost 1 base and 8 bases respectively, with 12 bases between them. CDR3 nucleotides: TGTGCCAGCAGCTTGTGGGTGGGAGGCGAAGCTTTCTTT. It specifies CASSLWVGGEAFF. Variable domain in full (rest from reference TRBV5-5 and TRBJ1-1): DAGVTQSPTHLIKTRGQQVTLRCSPISGHKSVSWYQQVLGQGPQFIFQYYEKEERGRGNFPDRFSARQFPNYSSELNVNALLLGDSALYLCASSLWVGGEAFFGQGTRLTVV.

The chain links TRBV2 to TRBJ1-4; D unresolved. V lost 1 base, J lost 6 bases, and 15 bases lay in between. The CDR3 covers 16 residues. Germline CDR1 reads SNHLY; CDR2 reads FYNNEI. CDR3 DNA: TGTGCCAGCAGTGAAGAGTCCCCAACTATGGATGAAAAACTGTTTTTT. Amino acid sequence: CASSEESPTMDEKLFF.

This clonotype was detected a few times. The chain links TRBV5-4 to TRBJ1-1, with D possibly matching TRBD1 (5 bases). The CDR3 consists of 16 residues. Trimming left V 0 bases short and J 3 bases short, with 15 bases between. The germline CDR1 and CDR2 sequences are SGHNT and YYREEE (reference sequence). CDR3 protein: CASSLAWVGGDTEAFF. CDR3 in DNA: TGTGCCAGCAGCTTGGCTTGGGTCGGGGGAGACACTGAAGCTTTCTTT.

The V gene is TRBV2, the J gene TRBJ2-7, with D possibly matching TRBD1 (6 bases). In germline, CDR1 is SNHLY, CDR2 FYNNEI. V lost 7 bases and J lost 4, with 26 bases in between. This CDR3 has 17 residues. CDR3 nucleotides: TGTGCCAGCATGGACCGACACAGGGCCCGCGCGGAGTACGAGCAGTACGTC. Translation: CASMDRHRARAEYEQYV.

This chain uses TRBV12-3 or TRBV12-4 with TRBJ2-2; 11 bases agree with TRBD2. J was trimmed by 7 bases and V by 5 bases; bases with no gene match: 6. This CDR3 has 15 amino acids. The CDR3 DNA follows: TGTGCCAGCAGTCCTAGCGGGGGGATAAACGGGGAGCTGTTTTTT. Amino acid sequence: CASSPSGGINGELFF.

This clonotype came up a few times. This chain uses TRBV3-1 with TRBJ2-3, with TRBD2 identical over 13 bases. There are 15 residues in the CDR3. Losses at the gene ends were 4 bases for V and 8 bases for J; bases not matched to a gene: 6. Germline values: CDR1 LGHDT, CDR2 YNNKEL (reference sequence). CDR3 loop: CASSRTSGGAGTQYF. The CDR3 DNA follows: TGTGCCAGCAGCCGCACTAGCGGGGGGGCCGGTACGCAGTATTTT.